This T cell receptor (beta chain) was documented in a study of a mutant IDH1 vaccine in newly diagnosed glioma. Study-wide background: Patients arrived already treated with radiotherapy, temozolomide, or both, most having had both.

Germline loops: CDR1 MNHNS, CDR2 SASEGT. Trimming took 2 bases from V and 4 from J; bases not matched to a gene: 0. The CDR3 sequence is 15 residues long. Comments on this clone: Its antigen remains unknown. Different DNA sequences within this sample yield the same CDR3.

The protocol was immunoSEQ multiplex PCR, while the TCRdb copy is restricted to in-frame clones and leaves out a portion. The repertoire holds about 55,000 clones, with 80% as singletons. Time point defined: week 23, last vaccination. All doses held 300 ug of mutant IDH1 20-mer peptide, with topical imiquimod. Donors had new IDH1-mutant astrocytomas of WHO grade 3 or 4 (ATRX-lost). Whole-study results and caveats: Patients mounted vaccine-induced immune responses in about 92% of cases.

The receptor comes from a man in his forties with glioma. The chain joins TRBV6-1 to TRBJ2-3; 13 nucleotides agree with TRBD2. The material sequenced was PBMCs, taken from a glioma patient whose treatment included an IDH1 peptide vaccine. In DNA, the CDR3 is TGTGCCAGCAGTGAAACTAGCGGGGGGGCAGATACGCAGTATTTT. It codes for CASSETSGGADTQYF.